The 3 T cell receptor beta chains listed next were all sequenced from one sample in a study of T cell responses to AZD1222 COVID-19 vaccine (dated by TCRdb to 2020 to 2022). The time point label on this specimen signifies: baseline before first vaccination. Libraries came from the immunoSEQ multiplex PCR assay. The immuneACCESS repertoire file appears here via TCRdb, limited to in-frame rearrangements. These files lack a portion of the clones; in checked studies, under half of the deficit traces to unresolved V genes, and the cause of the others is not known. The table for this sample lists 100,000 or so clones; 85% to 90% of them were counted only once. Around a tenth of the sample comes from the top ten. The sample consisted of peripheral blood, taken on day 0 of AZD1222 vaccination. The source is an adult in good health.

This clone was found once. The genes are TRBV19 and TRBJ2-3; TRBD2 agrees at 8 bases. Germline V gives CDR1 LNHDA, CDR2 SQIVND (reference sequence). The CDR3 is made up of 15 amino acids. V was clipped by 4 bases and J by 6 bases; unmatched bases: 9. CDR3 in amino acids: CASSRSGRLDDTQYF. CDR3 bases: TGTGCCAGTAGTAGAAGCGGGAGACTCGATGATACGCAGTATTTT.

The chain combines TRBV28 with TRBJ1-6; D remains ambiguous. The CDR3 covers 12 residues. V was cut by 3 bases and J by 10 bases, with 7 bases left in between. CDR1 is MDHEN and CDR2 is SYDVKM in the germline V gene. Written as DNA, the CDR3 is TGTGCCAGCAGTTTGGTGTTCTCACCCCTCCACTTT. Its translation is CASSLVFSPLHF.

This rearrangement joins TRBV19 to TRBJ1-5; the D is unclear. CDR1 and CDR2 (germline): LNHDA, SQIVND (reference sequence). The V end lost 3 bases, the J end lost 4 bases, and 7 bases lay between the germline ends. The CDR3 consists of 13 residues. In DNA, the CDR3 is TGTGCCAGTAGTATCAGCCAAAATCAGCCCCAGCATTTT. Translating gives CASSISQNQPQHF.